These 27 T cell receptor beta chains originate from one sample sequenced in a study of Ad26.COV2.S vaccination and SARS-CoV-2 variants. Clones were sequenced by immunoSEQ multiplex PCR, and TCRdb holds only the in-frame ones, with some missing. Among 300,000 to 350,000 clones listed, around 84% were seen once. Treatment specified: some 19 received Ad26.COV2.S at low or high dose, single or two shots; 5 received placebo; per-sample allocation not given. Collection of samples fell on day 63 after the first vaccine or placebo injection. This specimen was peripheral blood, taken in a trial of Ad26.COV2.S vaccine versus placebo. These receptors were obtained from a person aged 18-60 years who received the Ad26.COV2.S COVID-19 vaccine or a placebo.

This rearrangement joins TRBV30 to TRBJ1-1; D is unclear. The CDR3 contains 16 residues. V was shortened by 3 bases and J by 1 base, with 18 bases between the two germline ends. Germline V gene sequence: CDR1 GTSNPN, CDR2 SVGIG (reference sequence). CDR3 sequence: CAWSTLSGPSNTEAFF. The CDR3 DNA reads TGTGCCTGGAGCACCTTATCCGGGCCTTCGAACACTGAAGCTTTCTTT.

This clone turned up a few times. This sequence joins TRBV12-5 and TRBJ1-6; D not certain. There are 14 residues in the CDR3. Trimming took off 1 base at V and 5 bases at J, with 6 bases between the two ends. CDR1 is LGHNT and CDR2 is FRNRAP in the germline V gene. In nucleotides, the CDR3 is TGTGCTAGTGGTTTGGGGCCGCATAATTCACCCCTCCACTTT. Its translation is CASGLGPHNSPLHF. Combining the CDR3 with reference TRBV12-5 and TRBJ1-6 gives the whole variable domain DARVTQTPRHKVTEMGQEVTMRCQPILGHNTVFWYRQTMMQGLELLAYFRNRAPLDDSGMPKDRFSAEMPDATLATLKIQPSEPRDSAVYFCASGLGPHNSPLHFGNGTRLTVT.

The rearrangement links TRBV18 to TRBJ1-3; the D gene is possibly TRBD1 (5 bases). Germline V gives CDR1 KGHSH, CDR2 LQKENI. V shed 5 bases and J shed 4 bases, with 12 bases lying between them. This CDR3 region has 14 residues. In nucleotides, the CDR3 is TGTGCCAGCTCATCCGGGGGGATAGGAAACACCATATATTTT. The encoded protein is CASSSGGIGNTIYF.

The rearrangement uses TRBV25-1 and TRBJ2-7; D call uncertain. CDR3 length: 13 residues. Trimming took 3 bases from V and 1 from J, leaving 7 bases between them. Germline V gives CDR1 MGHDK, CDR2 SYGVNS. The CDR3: CASSDGESYEQYF. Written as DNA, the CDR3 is TGTGCCAGCAGTGATGGAGAGTCCTACGAGCAGTACTTC.

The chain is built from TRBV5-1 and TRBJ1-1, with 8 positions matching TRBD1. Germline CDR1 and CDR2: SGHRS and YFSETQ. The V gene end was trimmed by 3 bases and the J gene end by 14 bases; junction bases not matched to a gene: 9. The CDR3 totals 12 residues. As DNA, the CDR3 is TGCGCCAGCAGCTGGGGGACAGGAGAAACCTTCTTT. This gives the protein CASSWGTGETFF.

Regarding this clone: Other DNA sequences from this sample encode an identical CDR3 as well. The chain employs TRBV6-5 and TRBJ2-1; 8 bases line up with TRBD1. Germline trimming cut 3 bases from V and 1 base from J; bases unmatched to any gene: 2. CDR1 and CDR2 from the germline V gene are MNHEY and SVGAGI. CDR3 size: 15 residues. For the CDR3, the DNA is TGTGCCAGCAGTTATGGGACAGGTTCCTACAATGAGCAGTTCTTC. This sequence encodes CASSYGTGSYNEQFF.

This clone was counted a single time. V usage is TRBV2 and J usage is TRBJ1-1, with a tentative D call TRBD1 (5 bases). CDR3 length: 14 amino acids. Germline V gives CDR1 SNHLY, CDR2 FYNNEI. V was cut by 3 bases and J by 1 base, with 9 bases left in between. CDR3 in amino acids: CASSEGVTNTEAFF. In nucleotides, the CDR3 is TGTGCCAGCAGTGAGGGGGTCACGAACACTGAAGCTTTCTTT.

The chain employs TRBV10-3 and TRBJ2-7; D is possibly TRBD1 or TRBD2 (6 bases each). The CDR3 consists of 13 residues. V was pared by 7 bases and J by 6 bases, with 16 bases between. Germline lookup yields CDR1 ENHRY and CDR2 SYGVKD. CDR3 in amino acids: CAITGLQGGEQYF. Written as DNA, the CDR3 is TGTGCCATCACGGGACTCCAAGGGGGCGAGCAGTACTTC.

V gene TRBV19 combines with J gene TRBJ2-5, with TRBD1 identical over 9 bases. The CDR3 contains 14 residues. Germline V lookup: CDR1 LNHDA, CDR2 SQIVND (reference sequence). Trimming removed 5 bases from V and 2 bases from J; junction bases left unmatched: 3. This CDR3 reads CASSVGQGQETQYF. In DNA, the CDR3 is TGTGCCAGTAGTGTGGGACAGGGACAAGAGACCCAGTACTTC.

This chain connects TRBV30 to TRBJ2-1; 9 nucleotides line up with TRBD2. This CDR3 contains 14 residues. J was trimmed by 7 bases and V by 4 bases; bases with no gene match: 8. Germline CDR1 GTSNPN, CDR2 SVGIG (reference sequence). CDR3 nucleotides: TGTGCCTGGAATGGCGGGGGGGCCGGGAATGAGCAGTTCTTC. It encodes CAWNGGGAGNEQFF.

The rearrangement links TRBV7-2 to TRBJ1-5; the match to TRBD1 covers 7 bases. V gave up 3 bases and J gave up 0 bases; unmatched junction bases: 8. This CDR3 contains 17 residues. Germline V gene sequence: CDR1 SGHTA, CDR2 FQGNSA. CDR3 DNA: TGTGCCAGCAGCTTGTTCCCAACAGGGGTTAGCAATCAGCCCCAGCATTTT. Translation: CASSLFPTGVSNQPQHF.

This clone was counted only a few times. DNA of the CDR3: TGTGCCAGCACCGACGCCCGGACAGGGCGCGGCTACACCTTC. Protein: CASTDARTGRGYTF. The chain joins TRBV2 to TRBJ1-2, with 8 positions matching TRBD1. The CDR3 has 14 amino acids. Germline assignment: CDR1 SNHLY and CDR2 FYNNEI. Trimming took 7 bases from V and 8 from J; bases not matched to a gene: 12.

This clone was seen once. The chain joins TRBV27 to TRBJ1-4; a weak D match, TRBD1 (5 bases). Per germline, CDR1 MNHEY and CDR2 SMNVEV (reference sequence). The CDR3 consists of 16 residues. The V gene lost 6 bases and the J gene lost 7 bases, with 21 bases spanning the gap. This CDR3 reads CASRFRGAAGREKLFF. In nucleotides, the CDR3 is TGTGCCAGCAGATTTAGAGGGGCAGCAGGACGTGAAAAACTGTTTTTT.

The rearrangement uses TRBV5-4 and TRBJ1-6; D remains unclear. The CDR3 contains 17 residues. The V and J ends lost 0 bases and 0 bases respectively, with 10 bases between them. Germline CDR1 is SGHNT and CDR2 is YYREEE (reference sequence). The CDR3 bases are TGTGCCAGCAGCTTGGAAGCGTTGAGCTCCTATAATTCACCCCTCCACTTT. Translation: CASSLEALSSYNSPLHF.

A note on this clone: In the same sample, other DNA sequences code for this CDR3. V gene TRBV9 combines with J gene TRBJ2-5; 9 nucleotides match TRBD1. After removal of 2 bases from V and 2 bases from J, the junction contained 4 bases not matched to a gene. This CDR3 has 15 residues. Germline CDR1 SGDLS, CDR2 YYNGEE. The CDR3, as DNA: TGTGCCAGCAGCGTCGCGACAGGGGGGCAAGAGACCCAGTACTTC. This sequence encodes CASSVATGGQETQYF. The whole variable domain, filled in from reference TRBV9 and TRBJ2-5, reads DSGVTQTPKHLITATGQRVTLRCSPRSGDLSVYWYQQSLDQGLQFLIQYYNGEERAKGNILERFSAQQFPDLHSELNLSSLELGDSALYFCASSVATGGQETQYFGPGTRLLVL.

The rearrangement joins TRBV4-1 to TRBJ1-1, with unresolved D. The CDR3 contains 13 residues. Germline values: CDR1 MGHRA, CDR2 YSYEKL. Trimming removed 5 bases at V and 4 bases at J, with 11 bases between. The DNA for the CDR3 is TGCGCCAGCAGCTTCACGGAGGGCACTGAAGCTTTCTTT. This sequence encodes CASSFTEGTEAFF.

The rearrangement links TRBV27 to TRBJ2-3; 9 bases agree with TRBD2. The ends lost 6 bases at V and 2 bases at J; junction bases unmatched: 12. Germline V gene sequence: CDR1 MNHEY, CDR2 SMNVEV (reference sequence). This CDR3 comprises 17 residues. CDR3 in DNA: TGTGCCAGCAGGTCCGGTGGGGGACTAGCCGACACAGATACGCAGTATTTT. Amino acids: CASRSGGGLADTDTQYF.

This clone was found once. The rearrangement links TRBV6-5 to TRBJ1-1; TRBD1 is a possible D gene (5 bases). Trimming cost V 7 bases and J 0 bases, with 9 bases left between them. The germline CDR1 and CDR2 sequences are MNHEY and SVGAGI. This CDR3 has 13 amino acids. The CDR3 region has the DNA TGTGCCAGCACAGGGAACCTGAACACTGAAGCTTTCTTT. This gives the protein CASTGNLNTEAFF.

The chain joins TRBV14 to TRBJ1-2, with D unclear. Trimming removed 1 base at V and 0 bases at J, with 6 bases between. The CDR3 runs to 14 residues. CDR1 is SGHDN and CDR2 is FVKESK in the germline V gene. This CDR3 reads CASSQGGANYGYTF. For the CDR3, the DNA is TGTGCCAGCAGCCAAGGAGGAGCTAACTATGGCTACACCTTC.

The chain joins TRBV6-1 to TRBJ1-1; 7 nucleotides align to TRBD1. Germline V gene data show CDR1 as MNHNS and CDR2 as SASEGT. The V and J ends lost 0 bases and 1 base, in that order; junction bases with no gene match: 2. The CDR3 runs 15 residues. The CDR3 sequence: CASSEAPGGNTEAFF. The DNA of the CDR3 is TGTGCCAGCAGTGAAGCGCCAGGGGGGAACACTGAAGCTTTCTTT.

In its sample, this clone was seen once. The CDR3 sequence: CASSLRLAGTYEQYF. The CDR3 region has the DNA TGTGCCAGCAGCTTACGACTAGCGGGGACCTACGAGCAGTACTTC. This chain joins TRBV7-2 and TRBJ2-7; TRBD2 agrees at 11 bases. V was pared by 2 bases and J by 2 bases, with 2 bases of the junction left unmatched. There are 15 residues in the CDR3. Germline V lookup: CDR1 SGHTA, CDR2 FQGNSA.

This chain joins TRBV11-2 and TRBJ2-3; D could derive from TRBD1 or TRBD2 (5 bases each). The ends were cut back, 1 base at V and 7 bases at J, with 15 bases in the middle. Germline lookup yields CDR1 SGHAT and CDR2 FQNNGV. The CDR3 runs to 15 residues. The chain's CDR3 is CASSLAGSKGNTQYF. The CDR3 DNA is TGTGCCAGCAGCTTAGCAGGGAGTAAGGGAAATACGCAGTATTTT.

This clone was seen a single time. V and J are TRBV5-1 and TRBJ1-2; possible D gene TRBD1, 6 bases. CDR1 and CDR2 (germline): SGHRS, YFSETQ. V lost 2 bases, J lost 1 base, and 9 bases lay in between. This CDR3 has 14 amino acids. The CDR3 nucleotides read TGCGCCAGCAGCTTCCGGGACAATAACTATGGCTACACCTTC. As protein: CASSFRDNNYGYTF.

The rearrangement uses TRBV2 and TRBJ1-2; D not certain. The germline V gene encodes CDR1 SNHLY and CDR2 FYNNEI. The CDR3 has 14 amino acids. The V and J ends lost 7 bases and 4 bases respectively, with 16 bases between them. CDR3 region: CASKEEETPYGYTF. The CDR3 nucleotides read TGTGCCAGCAAAGAGGAAGAGACCCCCTATGGCTACACCTTC. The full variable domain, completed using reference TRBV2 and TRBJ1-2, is EPEVTQTPSHQVTQMGQEVILRCVPISNHLYFYWYRQILGQKVEFLVSFYNNEISEKSEIFDDQFSVERPDGSNFTLKIRSTKLEDSAMYFCASKEEETPYGYTFGSGTRLTVV.

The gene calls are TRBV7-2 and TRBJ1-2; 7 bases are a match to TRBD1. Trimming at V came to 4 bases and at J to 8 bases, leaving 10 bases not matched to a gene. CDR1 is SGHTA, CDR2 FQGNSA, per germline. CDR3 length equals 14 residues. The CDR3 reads CASSSRETGNGYTF. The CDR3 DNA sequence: TGTGCCAGCAGCTCGCGGGAGACAGGGAACGGCTACACCTTC.

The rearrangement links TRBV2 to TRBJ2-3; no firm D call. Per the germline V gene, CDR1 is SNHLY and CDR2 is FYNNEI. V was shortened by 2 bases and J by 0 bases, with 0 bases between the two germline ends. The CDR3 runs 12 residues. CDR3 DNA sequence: TGTGCCAGCAGTGAAAGCACAGATACGCAGTATTTT. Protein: CASSESTDTQYF.

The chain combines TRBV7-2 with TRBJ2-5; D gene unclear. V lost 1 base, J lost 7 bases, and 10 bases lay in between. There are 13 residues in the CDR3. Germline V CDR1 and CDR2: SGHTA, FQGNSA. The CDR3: CASSLVRRGTQYF. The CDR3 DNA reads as TGTGCCAGCAGCTTAGTCCGGCGAGGGACCCAGTACTTC.